A selection of T cell receptor beta chains follows, all from one sample in a study of OX40 agonist ivuxolimab in advanced cancers. Profiled with immunoSEQ multiplex PCR; TCRdb holds only in-frame clones, not every one. The sample includes 45,000 to 65,000 clones, around 77% of them seen just once. The specimen comprised CD4+ or CD8+ T cells sorted from blood, sampled in a trial of the OX40 agonist ivuxolimab. The receptors originated from an adult with an advanced solid tumor such as melanoma, head and neck, liver or kidney cancer. The CDR3 runs from the conserved cysteine through the conserved F or W. The D gene is left open where the match is weak. Expanded clones get a size class; other rows say once, few or many, or leave the size out.

J gene | V gene | clone size | D gene | CDR3 protein | CDR3 DNA
TRBJ2-5 | TRBV28 | . | TRBD2 | CASSLPGTSGSGTQYF | TGTGCCAGCAGTTTACCCGGGACTAGCGGGAGTGGGACCCAGTACTTC
TRBJ2-5 | TRBV27 | . | TRBD1 | CASSLRTGGRAQYF | TGTGCCAGCAGTTTAAGGACAGGGGGCCGGGCCCAGTACTTC
TRBJ2-3 | TRBV4-3 | . | TRBD2 | CASSRREVTDTQYF | TGCGCCAGCAGCCGGCGGGAGGTCACAGATACGCAGTATTTT
TRBJ2-1 | TRBV4-3 | . | . | CASSQVDSRLFF | TGCGCCAGCAGCCAAGTTGACAGTAGGCTGTTCTTC
TRBJ1-1 | TRBV11-2 | once | . | CASSRGQLNTEAFF | TGTGCCAGCAGCAGAGGACAGTTGAACACTGAAGCTTTCTTT
TRBJ1-6 | TRBV6-1 | . | . | CASTSRQAKNSPLHF | TGTGCCAGCACCTCGCGGCAGGCGAAGAATTCACCCCTCCACTTT
TRBJ2-5 | TRBV7-8 | . | . | CASSPRTVKYF | TGTGCCAGCAGCCCCCGGACGGTTAAGTACTTC
TRBJ1-1 | TRBV29-1 | . | . | CSVGQVNTEAFF | TGCAGCGTAGGCCAGGTGAACACTGAAGCTTTCTTT
TRBJ2-2 | TRBV27 | . | TRBD2 | CASSLLRESDTGELFF | TGTGCCAGCAGTTTACTGCGGGAGTCGGACACCGGGGAGCTGTTTTTT
TRBJ2-5 | TRBV28 | . | TRBD1 | CASSFLGQGQSETQYF | TGTGCCAGCAGTTTTTTAGGACAGGGACAATCGGAGACCCAGTACTTC